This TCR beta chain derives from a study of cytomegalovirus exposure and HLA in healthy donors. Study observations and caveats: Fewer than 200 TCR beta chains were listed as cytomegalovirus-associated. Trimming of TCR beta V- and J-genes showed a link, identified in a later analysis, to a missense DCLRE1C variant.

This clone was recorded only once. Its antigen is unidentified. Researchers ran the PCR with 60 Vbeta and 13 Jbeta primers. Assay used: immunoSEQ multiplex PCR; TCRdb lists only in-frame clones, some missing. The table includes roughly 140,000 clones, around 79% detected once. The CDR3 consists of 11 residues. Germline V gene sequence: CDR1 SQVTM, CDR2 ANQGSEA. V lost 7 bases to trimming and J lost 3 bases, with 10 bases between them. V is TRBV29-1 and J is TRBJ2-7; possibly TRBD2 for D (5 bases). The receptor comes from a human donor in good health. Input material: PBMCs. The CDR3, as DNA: TGCAGCGCCCGGGATGGCTACGAGCAGTACTTC. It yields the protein CSARDGYEQYF.